The TCR beta chain under discussion was sequenced for a study of siplizumab effects on memory and regulatory T cells. Findings and caveats of the study: Memory cells seemed less diverse than naive T cells, which seemed major alloresponse contributors. Fewer alloreactive sequences mapped to unstimulated CD4+ memory cells under siplizumab.

A remark on this clone: The antigen remains unidentified.

TCRdb's table, derived via immunoSEQ multiplex PCR, lists solely in-frame clones and lacks some. The table has 70,000 to 90,000 clones, 75% to 90% seen once; the top ten hold over 12%. Sequencing was performed on CD4+ T cells sorted from blood. The receptor was isolated from a human donor in good health.

CDR3 DNA sequence: TGTGCCAGCAGCTTAGTTGACGCGAACACTGAAGCTTTCTTT. Amino acids: CASSLVDANTEAFF. V usage is TRBV7-2 and J usage is TRBJ1-1, with D uncertain. The V and J ends lost 1 base and 1 base respectively, with 7 bases between them. This CDR3 is built from 14 residues. Germline V gene sequence: CDR1 SGHTA, CDR2 FQGNSA.